The T cell receptor beta chain described here comes from a study of cytotoxic CD8 clonotypes in ibrutinib-treated CLL. Study-level background: After a median approximately 12 months on treatment (6 to 36), response samples were drawn. The study recorded mean values of approximately 260,000 productive templates and 80,000 to 100,000 productive rearrangements per sample.

Only a few counts were recorded for this clone. Its target is unknown. Study-wide results and limits: Clonality was elevated at ibrutinib response and had returned toward baseline at progression.

Extraction of roughly 2 micrograms of genomic DNA from cryopreserved PBMCs supplied material for TCR beta libraries. Sequencing was performed with immunoSEQ multiplex PCR; in TCRdb, only in-frame clones are kept and a portion is missing. The table records hundreds of thousands of clones, approximately 75% of them present only once. This sample comprised PBMCs, obtained after 12 months of ibrutinib treatment. The receptor comes from a human donor with chronic lymphocytic leukemia.

The CDR3: CASSLPGGNNEQFF. CDR3 in DNA: TGTGCCAGCAGTTTACCCGGGGGGAACAATGAGCAGTTCTTC. The chain links TRBV27 to TRBJ2-1; 7 bases map to TRBD2. CDR3 length: 14 amino acids. Germline V gives CDR1 MNHEY, CDR2 SMNVEV (reference sequence). V gave up 2 bases and J gave up 5 bases; unmatched junction bases: 3.